This T cell receptor beta chain originates from a study of vaccination and CD4 T cells after COVID-19. With the Oncomine TCR Beta short-read assay, DNA from cultured CD4+ T cells was sequenced. MiXCR, run by TCRdb on the PCR reads, gives a single entry per CDR3 protein. The sample lists 11,000 to 15,000 distinct CDR3 sequences, approximately 45% occurring once. Remarks on this clonotype: Its target is unknown.

Treatment given: approximately nine-day PBMC culture with coronavirus spike peptide pools or control peptides (ViraFEST assay). The germline gives CDR1 SGHTA, CDR2 FQGNSA. V was trimmed by 4 bases and J by 2 bases, leaving 12 bases between them. The CDR3 has 14 amino acids. The chain recombines TRBV7-2 with TRBJ2-7; D is unresolved. The TCR sequence derives from a human donor with COVID-19. Sequencing was performed on cultured CD4+ T cells from blood. Written as DNA, the CDR3 is TGTGCCAGCAGCTCGACTGGTCCTACCTACGAGCAGTACTTC. Amino acid sequence: CASSSTGPTYEQYF.